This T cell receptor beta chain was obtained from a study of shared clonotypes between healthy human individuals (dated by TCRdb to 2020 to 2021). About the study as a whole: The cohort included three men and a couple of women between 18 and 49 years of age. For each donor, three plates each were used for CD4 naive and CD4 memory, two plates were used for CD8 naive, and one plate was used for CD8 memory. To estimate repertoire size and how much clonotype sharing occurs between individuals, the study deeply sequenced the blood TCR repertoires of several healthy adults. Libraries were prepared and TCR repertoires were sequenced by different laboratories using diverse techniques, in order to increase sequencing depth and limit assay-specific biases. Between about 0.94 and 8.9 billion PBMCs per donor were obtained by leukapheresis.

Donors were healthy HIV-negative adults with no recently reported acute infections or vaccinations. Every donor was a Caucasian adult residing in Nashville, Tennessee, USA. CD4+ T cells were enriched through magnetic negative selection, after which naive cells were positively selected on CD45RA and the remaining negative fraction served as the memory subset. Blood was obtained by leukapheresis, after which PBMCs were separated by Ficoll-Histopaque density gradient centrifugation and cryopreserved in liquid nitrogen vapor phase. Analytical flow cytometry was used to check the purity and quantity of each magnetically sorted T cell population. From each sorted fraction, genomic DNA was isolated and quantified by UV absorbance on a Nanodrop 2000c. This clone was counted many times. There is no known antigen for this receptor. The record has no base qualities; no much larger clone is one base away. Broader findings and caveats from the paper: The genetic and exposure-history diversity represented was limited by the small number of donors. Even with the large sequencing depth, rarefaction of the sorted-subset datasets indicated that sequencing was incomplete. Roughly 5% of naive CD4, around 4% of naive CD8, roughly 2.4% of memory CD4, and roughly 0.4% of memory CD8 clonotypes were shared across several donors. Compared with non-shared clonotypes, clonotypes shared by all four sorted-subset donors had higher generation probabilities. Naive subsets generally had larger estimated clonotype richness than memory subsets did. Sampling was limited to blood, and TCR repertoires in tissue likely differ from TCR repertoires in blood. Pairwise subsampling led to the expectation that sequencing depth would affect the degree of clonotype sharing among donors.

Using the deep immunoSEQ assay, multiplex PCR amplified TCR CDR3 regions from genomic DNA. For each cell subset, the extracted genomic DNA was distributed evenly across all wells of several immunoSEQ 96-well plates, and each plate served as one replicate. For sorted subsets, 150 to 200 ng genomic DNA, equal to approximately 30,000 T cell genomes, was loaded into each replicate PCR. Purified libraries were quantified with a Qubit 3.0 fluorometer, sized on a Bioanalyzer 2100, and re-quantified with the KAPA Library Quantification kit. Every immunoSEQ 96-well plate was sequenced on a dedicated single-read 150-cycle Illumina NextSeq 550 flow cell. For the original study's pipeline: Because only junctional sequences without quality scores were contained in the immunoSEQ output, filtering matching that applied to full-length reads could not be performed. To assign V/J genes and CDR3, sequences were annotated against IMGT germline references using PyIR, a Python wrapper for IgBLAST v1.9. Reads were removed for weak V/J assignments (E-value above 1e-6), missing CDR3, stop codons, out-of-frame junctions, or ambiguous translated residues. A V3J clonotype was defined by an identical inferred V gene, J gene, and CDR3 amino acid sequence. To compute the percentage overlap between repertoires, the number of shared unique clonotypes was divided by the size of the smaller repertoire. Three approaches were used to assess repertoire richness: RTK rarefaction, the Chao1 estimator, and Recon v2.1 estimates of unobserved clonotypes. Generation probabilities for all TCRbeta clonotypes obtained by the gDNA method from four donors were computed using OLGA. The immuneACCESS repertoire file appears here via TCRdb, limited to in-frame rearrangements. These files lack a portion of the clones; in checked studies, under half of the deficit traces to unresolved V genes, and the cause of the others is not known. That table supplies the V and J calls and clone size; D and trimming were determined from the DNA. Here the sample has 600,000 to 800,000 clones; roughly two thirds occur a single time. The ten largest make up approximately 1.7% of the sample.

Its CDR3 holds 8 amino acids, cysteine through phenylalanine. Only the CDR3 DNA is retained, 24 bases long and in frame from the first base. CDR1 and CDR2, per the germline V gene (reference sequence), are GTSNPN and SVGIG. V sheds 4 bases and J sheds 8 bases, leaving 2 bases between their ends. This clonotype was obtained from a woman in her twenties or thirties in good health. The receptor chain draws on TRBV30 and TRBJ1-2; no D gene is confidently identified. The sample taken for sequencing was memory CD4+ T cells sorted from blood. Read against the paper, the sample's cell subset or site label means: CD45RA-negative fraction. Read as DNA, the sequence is TGTGCCTGGATGGGCTACACCTTC. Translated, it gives CAWMGYTF.